Below, 30 T cell receptor beta chains from the same sample are listed, as sequenced in a study of T cells in Graves' hyperthyroidism and ophthalmopathy (dated by TCRdb to between 2018 and 2021). The library relied on multiplex PCR. These reads were obtained on an Illumina HiSeq 2000. TCR beta CDR3 regions were amplified from RNA transcripts. For the first round of RT-PCR on the TCR CDR3, the HTBI primer set was used together with the Qiagen OneStep RT-PCR kit. TCRdb ran its own pipeline on the public reads, namely fastp trimming at Q25 and MiXCR clone calling, and kept in-frame beta chains. Merged by CDR3 protein, the rows form single entries marked with the most common genes and DNA. The sample profile shows about 520,000 distinct CDR3 sequences; approximately 24% of them were found once. The leading ten clones occupy about 11% of the sample. The sample taken for sequencing was blood. These receptors were collected from a woman in her twenties or thirties with Graves' ophthalmopathy.

This clonotype was counted many times. This rearrangement joins TRBV4-2 to TRBJ2-5, with TRBD2 identical over 9 bases. Per germline, CDR1 LGHNA and CDR2 YNFKEQ. J was trimmed by 5 bases and V by 4 bases; bases with no gene match: 11. The CDR3 length is 16 residues. The CDR3 nucleotides are TGTGCCAGCAGCCCAGGCGGCGGGGGGGCGGCGGAGACCCAGTACTTC. This codes for CASSPGGGGAAETQYF.

This clonotype has at least ten counts. The chain recombines TRBV20-1 with TRBJ2-7; D is unclear. Germline loops: CDR1 DFQATT, CDR2 SNEGSKA (reference sequence). The length of the CDR3 is 13 residues. Between the trimmed V and J ends, which lost 8 bases and 0 bases, there was a span of 14 bases. CDR3 sequence (DNA): TGCAGTTCCGGGCCAACGGGCTCCTACGAGCAGTACTTC. Protein sequence: CSSGPTGSYEQYF.

In its sample, this clonotype was seen many times. The chain links TRBV7-8 to TRBJ1-5; D perhaps matches TRBD1 (6 bases). The germline V gene has CDR1 SGHVS and CDR2 FQNEAQ. This CDR3 has 14 residues. Trimming removed 0 bases at V and 9 bases at J, with 12 bases between. This CDR3 reads CASSLAEGDRPQHF. Written as DNA, the CDR3 is TGTGCCAGCAGCTTAGCGGAGGGGGATCGGCCCCAGCATTTT.

The chain carries TRBV6-1 and TRBJ2-5, with 9 bases lining up with TRBD1. The germline V gene has CDR1 MNHNS and CDR2 SASEGT. Trimming cost V 6 bases and J 0 bases; bases outside gene matches: 2. There are 14 residues in the CDR3. CDR3 coding DNA: TGTGCCAGCAGCGGGACAGGGAACCAAGAGACCCAGTACTTC. This gives the protein CASSGTGNQETQYF.

The genes are TRBV6-2 or TRBV6-3 and TRBJ1-1; 7 bases line up with TRBD1. V shed 0 bases, J shed 5 bases, and the junction held 6 bases outside the gene matches. The CDR3 extends over 15 amino acids. Per germline, CDR1 MNHEY and CDR2 SVGEGT. CDR3 sequence reads: CASSYSNRGETEAFF. The CDR3 DNA follows: TGTGCCAGCAGTTACTCGAACAGGGGAGAGACTGAAGCTTTCTTT.

The chain is built from TRBV5-1 and TRBJ2-5; perhaps TRBD2 as D (6 bases). The ends were cut back, 4 bases at V and 2 bases at J, with 12 bases in the middle. Germline CDR1 is SGHRS and CDR2 is YFSETQ. The CDR3 length is 14 residues. CDR3 nucleotides: TGCGCCAGCAGCCCTGGGACTCAGCAAGAGACCCAGTACTTC. Its translation is CASSPGTQQETQYF.

This clonotype was seen many times. The chain has TRBV9 and TRBJ1-1; the D is unclear. The ends were cut back, 0 bases at V and 1 base at J, with 4 bases in the middle. Germline CDR1 SGDLS, CDR2 YYNGEE. This CDR3 region has 13 residues. CDR3 in DNA: TGTGCCAGCAGCGTAGCGGCGAACACTGAAGCTTTCTTT. Its protein is CASSVAANTEAFF.

In its sample, this clonotype was seen a few times. This chain links TRBV12-3 or TRBV12-4 with TRBJ2-7; 7 bases map to TRBD1. V was pared by 1 base and J by 6 bases, with 6 bases of the junction left unmatched. The CDR3 has 14 residues. The CDR3: CASSLEQGYGEQYF. In DNA form, the CDR3 reads TGTGCCAGCAGTTTAGAACAGGGGTACGGCGAGCAGTACTTC.

This clonotype was observed at least ten times. V usage is TRBV3-1 and J usage is TRBJ1-2; D unclear. Germline CDR1 is LGHDT and CDR2 is YNNKEL (reference sequence). V was trimmed by 4 bases and J by 8 bases, leaving 14 bases between them. This CDR3 has 13 residues. The CDR3 nucleotides are TGTGCCAGCAGCCCACCAGGTCGTGGGGGCTACACCTTC. It yields the protein CASSPPGRGGYTF.

The chain carries TRBV6-5 and TRBJ2-7; D is perhaps TRBD1 (5 bases). Trimming removed 2 bases at V and 5 bases at J, with 10 bases between. This CDR3 has 13 residues. Germline V gene lookup returns CDR1 MNHEY and CDR2 SVGAGI. CDR3 sequence reads: CASSYRGRHEQYF. As DNA, the CDR3 is TGTGCCAGCAGTTACAGGGGTCGCCACGAGCAGTACTTC.

This chain joins TRBV27 and TRBJ1-1, with D maybe TRBD1 (6 bases). The CDR3 length is 13 residues. The ends were cut back, 5 bases at V and 7 bases at J, with 14 bases in the middle. Per the germline V gene, CDR1 is MNHEY and CDR2 is SMNVEV (reference sequence). The CDR3: CASSPLGQIEAFF. DNA of the CDR3: TGTGCCAGCAGTCCCCTAGGACAGATTGAAGCTTTCTTT.

V gene TRBV9 combines with J gene TRBJ1-6, with TRBD1 as a possible D gene (5 bases). CDR1 SGDLS and CDR2 YYNGEE come from the germline V gene. The CDR3 contains 12 residues. Trimming left V 2 bases short and J 12 bases short, with 9 bases between. CDR3 sequence: CASSVDSRPLHF. The CDR3 coding sequence is TGTGCCAGCAGCGTCGACAGTAGACCCCTCCACTTT.

There are many counts of this clonotype. The chain carries TRBV7-2 and TRBJ1-2, with D uncertain. The CDR3 length is 14 residues. CDR1 is SGHTA and CDR2 is FQGNSA in the germline V gene. Trimming pared 3 bases from V and 3 bases from J, leaving 11 bases between. DNA of the CDR3: TGTGCCAGCAGCTTCAACGTCGACGACTATGGCTACACCTTC. As protein: CASSFNVDDYGYTF.

The rearrangement uses TRBV28 and TRBJ1-1; no clear D gene. Between the trimmed V and J ends, which lost 2 bases and 3 bases, there was a span of 13 bases. The CDR3 extends over 15 amino acids. Per the germline V gene, CDR1 is MDHEN and CDR2 is SYDVKM. The CDR3 DNA follows: TGTGCCAGCAGTTTACCCGGACCTCCCCACACTGAAGCTTTCTTT. Its protein is CASSLPGPPHTEAFF.

This chain joins TRBV5-1 and TRBJ1-2, with 9 bases that match TRBD1. V lost 4 bases to trimming and J lost 13 bases; unmatched junction nucleotides: 8. Germline V lookup: CDR1 SGHRS, CDR2 YFSETQ. The CDR3 runs to 12 residues. The CDR3 loop is CASSGDRDKRTF. In DNA form, the CDR3 reads TGCGCCAGCAGCGGGGACAGGGACAAGCGCACCTTC. Full variable domain (remainder filled in from reference TRBV5-1 and TRBJ1-2): KAGVTQTPRYLIKTRGQQVTLSCSPISGHRSVSWYQQTPGQGLQFLFEYFSETQRNKGNFPGRFSGRQFSNSRSEMNVSTLELGDSALYLCASSGDRDKRTFGSGTRLTVV.

This clonotype showed up just a few times. The rearrangement links TRBV4-1 to TRBJ2-4; D may correspond to TRBD1 or TRBD2 (6 bases each). Germline V gene sequence: CDR1 MGHRA, CDR2 YSYEKL. CDR3 length equals 16 residues. With 3 bases removed from V and 8 bases from J, the gap between germline ends came to 20 bases. DNA of the CDR3: TGCGCCAGCAGCCAGATAATAGTGGGGGGCTTGGACATTCAGTACTTC. This codes for CASSQIIVGGLDIQYF.

This clonotype was observed many times. The chain has TRBV6-1 and TRBJ1-6; 9 bases fit TRBD1. Germline CDR1 reads MNHNS; CDR2 reads SASEGT. The CDR3 covers 14 residues. V shed 7 bases and J 13 bases; nucleotides not matched to a gene: 11. The CDR3 DNA sequence: TGTGCCAGCACCCTGGACAGGGGCCATTATCCCCTCCACTTT. Translation gives CASTLDRGHYPLHF.

The rearrangement links TRBV7-8 to TRBJ1-5; unclear D gene. The CDR3 has 14 residues. The ends were cut back, 0 bases at V and 4 bases at J, with 7 bases in the middle. The V gene's germline CDR1 is SGHVS and CDR2 FQNEAQ. The DNA of the CDR3 is TGTGCCAGCAGCTTAGCCACCTTTAATCAGCCCCAGCATTTT. This gives the protein CASSLATFNQPQHF.

This clonotype showed up many times. The CDR3 region is CSASGGASEQYF. The CDR3 DNA sequence: TGCAGTGCTAGTGGGGGGGCCAGCGAGCAGTACTTC. The rearrangement links TRBV20-1 to TRBJ2-7; D may be TRBD2 (7 bases). CDR1 is DFQATT, CDR2 SNEGSKA, per germline (reference sequence). This CDR3 is built from 12 residues. The V gene lost 3 bases and the J gene lost 6 bases, with 12 bases spanning the gap.

This clonotype was observed many times. The chain employs TRBV2 and TRBJ2-7; D remains unclear. Trimming cost V 6 bases and J 0 bases, with 15 bases left between them. This CDR3 has 15 amino acids. From germline, CDR1 is SNHLY and CDR2 FYNNEI. The CDR3 DNA reads as TGTGCCAGCAGCTTTGAACTTGCCCTCTCCTACGAGCAGTACTTC. Its translation is CASSFELALSYEQYF.

Ten or more counts support this clonotype. This sequence may be a read error, since a much larger clone differs from it by one base. The chain uses TRBV6-5 and TRBJ1-2; tentative D call: TRBD1 (6 bases). Per germline, CDR1 MNHEY and CDR2 SVGAGI. The CDR3 length is 12 residues. Trimming stripped 2 bases from V and 6 bases from J, with 7 bases between. This chain's CDR3 is CASSYGDNGYTF. The DNA for the CDR3 is TGTGCCAGCAGTTACGGGGACAATGGCTACACCTTC.

The sample holds many counts of this clonotype. This chain's CDR3 is CASSPLAGQGGSGANVLTF. As DNA, the CDR3 is TGTGCCAGCTCACCCCTAGCCGGACAGGGGGGCTCTGGGGCCAACGTCCTGACTTTC. The chain links TRBV18 to TRBJ2-6; TRBD1 matches at 10 bases. Germline V gene lookup returns CDR1 KGHSH and CDR2 LQKENI. J was trimmed by 0 bases and V by 3 bases; bases with no gene match: 8. This CDR3 spans 19 amino acids.

This chain uses TRBV6-1 with TRBJ1-1; D is possibly TRBD1 (5 bases). This CDR3 region has 13 residues. V lost 11 bases, J lost 4 bases, and 17 bases lay in between. Germline loops: CDR1 MNHNS, CDR2 SASEGT. CDR3 sequence (DNA): TGTGCCGGACAACAGAGTCCCAGCACTGAAGCTTTCTTT. Translation: CAGQQSPSTEAFF.

This clonotype was seen repeatedly, ten times or more. The J gene is TRBJ2-5, the V gene TRBV12-3 or TRBV12-4; D gene unclear. Between the trimmed V and J ends, which lost 3 bases and 0 bases, there was a span of 8 bases. CDR3 length: 14 amino acids. Here the CDR3 reads CASSFQFYQETQYF. The CDR3 nucleotides are TGTGCCAGCAGTTTTCAGTTTTACCAAGAGACCCAGTACTTC.

This clonotype was recorded many times. This chain joins TRBV18 and TRBJ2-5, with D unresolved. The CDR3 totals 15 residues. Germline V gene lookup returns CDR1 KGHSH and CDR2 LQKENI. The ends were cut back, 2 bases at V and 0 bases at J, with 10 bases in the middle. Written as DNA, the CDR3 is TGTGCCAGCTCACCAGTAATGTGGGACCAAGAGACCCAGTACTTC. This gives the protein CASSPVMWDQETQYF.

The V gene is TRBV25-1, the J gene TRBJ2-4; D is uncertain. The CDR3 has 16 amino acids. V was clipped by 0 bases and J by 3 bases, with 12 bases between them. Germline V gene lookup returns CDR1 MGHDK and CDR2 SYGVNS. CDR3 DNA: TGTGCCAGCAGTGAATATGGGTTTGTAGGCAAAAACATTCAGTACTTC. This sequence encodes CASSEYGFVGKNIQYF.

The table lists this clonotype with many counts. This chain links TRBV7-9 with TRBJ1-1, with D uncertain. Trimming took off 4 bases at V and 7 bases at J, with 7 bases between the two ends. The CDR3 runs 11 residues. Germline values: CDR1 SEHNR, CDR2 FQNEAQ (reference sequence). Written as DNA, the CDR3 is TGTGCCAGCAGCTGGATGGATGAAGCTTTCTTT. Its protein is CASSWMDEAFF.

The V gene is TRBV28, the J gene TRBJ2-7; the match to TRBD2 covers 11 bases. The trim removed 5 bases at V and 3 bases at J, leaving 9 bases unmatched. The V gene's germline CDR1 is MDHEN and CDR2 SYDVKM. The CDR3 has 16 amino acids. In DNA, the CDR3 is TGTGCCAGCAGTACCCCGAGACTAGCGGGGAGCTACGAGCAGTACTTC. Encoded protein: CASSTPRLAGSYEQYF.

The gene calls are TRBV29-1 and TRBJ1-5; the D gene is possibly TRBD1 (5 bases). The V and J ends lost 6 bases and 6 bases respectively, with 15 bases between them. Germline loops: CDR1 SQVTM, CDR2 ANQGSEA. CDR3 size: 13 residues. The CDR3 loop is CSVQAGSGQPQHF. The CDR3, as DNA: TGCAGCGTCCAGGCAGGGTCGGGTCAGCCCCAGCATTTT.

This clonotype was seen repeatedly, ten times or more. The V gene is TRBV12-3 or TRBV12-4, the J gene TRBJ2-7; 8 bases map to TRBD1. Unmatched junction bases numbered 5, after V lost 3 bases and J lost 4 bases. This CDR3 spans 14 amino acids. The CDR3: CASSLYGQGYEQYF. In DNA form, the CDR3 reads TGTGCCAGCAGTTTGTACGGACAGGGTTACGAGCAGTACTTC.